The entry that follows covers one TCR beta chain sequence. What it binds is not known. This sample is drawn from a study of shared clonotypes between healthy human individuals. Study results and limitations: Blood alone was sampled, and tissue repertoires likely differ. It was anticipated that sequencing depth would influence how many clonotypes donors shared.

The V gene's germline CDR1 is SGHTA and CDR2 FQGNSA. The V and J ends lost 6 bases and 2 bases, in that order; junction bases with no gene match: 2. This CDR3 is 13 amino acids long. Deep-level assay runs were performed. An approximately 210 ng quantity of DNA, approximately 29,000 T cell genomes, went into the sorted-subset replicate PCRs. Produced via immunoSEQ multiplex PCR; TCRdb's table is partial and in-frame only. The sample lists under 2.5 million clones, approximately 90% occurring once. The specimen sequenced was naive CD4+ T cells from PBMCs. Described subset: CD45RA+ positively selected. The sequence was obtained from a man between 18 and 35 years old in good health. Some clones in this sample may be carry-over from other donors' samples. The chain has TRBV7-2 and TRBJ2-7; 9 bases line up with TRBD2. Here the CDR3 reads CASRVAGAYEQYF. CDR3 nucleotides: TGTGCCAGCAGAGTAGCGGGAGCCTACGAGCAGTACTTC.